These 27 T cell receptor beta chains came from one sample sequenced in a study of early T cells in non-severe SARS-CoV-2 infection. A single record per CDR3 protein comes from TCRdb applying MiXCR to the 5' RACE reads. The table records 55,000 to 80,000 distinct CDR3 sequences, approximately 12% of them present only once. Sample: whole blood, taken at baseline. The receptors were gathered from an adult who was a healthcare worker with PCR-confirmed SARS-CoV-2 infection or an uninfected control (not recorded which).

In DNA, the CDR3 is TGTGCCACCAGCATTGGGAGGGACACCTCCTACGAGCAGTACTTC. Residues: CATSIGRDTSYEQYF. The chain is built from TRBV15 and TRBJ2-7, with a weak D call TRBD2 (7 bases). Germline lookup yields CDR1 LNHNV and CDR2 YYDKDF (reference sequence). This CDR3 has 15 residues. V lost 4 bases, J lost 0 bases, and 13 bases lay in between.

The V call is TRBV15, the J call TRBJ2-1, with 10 bases identical to TRBD2. The CDR3 spans 19 residues. Germline loops: CDR1 LNHNV, CDR2 YYDKDF (reference sequence). V shed 5 bases and J 9 bases; nucleotides not matched to a gene: 22. CDR3 sequence (DNA): TGTGCCACCAGCCCCCAATTGGATTATAGCGGGAGGATATGGGTTGAGCAGTTCTTC. This codes for CATSPQLDYSGRIWVEQFF.

This clonotype has more than one count but fewer than ten. V and J are TRBV19 and TRBJ1-1, with TRBD1 as a possible D gene (5 bases). The CDR3 length is 15 residues. Trimming took 3 bases from V and 5 from J, leaving 16 bases between them. Germline assignment: CDR1 LNHDA and CDR2 SQIVND (reference sequence). The CDR3 sequence: CASSIAGTLRTEAFF. Here the CDR3 DNA reads TGTGCCAGTAGTATCGCCGGGACCTTGCGAACTGAAGCTTTCTTT.

This clonotype was seen at least ten times. This sequence joins TRBV10-3 and TRBJ2-5, with D hard to call. Germline loops: CDR1 ENHRY, CDR2 SYGVKD. This CDR3 is built from 13 residues. Trimming removed 5 bases at V and 4 bases at J, with 11 bases between. The CDR3, as DNA: TGTGCCATCAGTACGGACGGATTAGAGACCCAGTACTTC. Amino acids: CAISTDGLETQYF.

The chain couples TRBV7-9 to TRBJ2-6; 7 nucleotides line up with TRBD1. This CDR3 has 17 amino acids. Trimming cost V 3 bases and J 0 bases; bases outside gene matches: 5. CDR1 and CDR2 from the germline V gene are SEHNR and FQNEAQ (reference sequence). This CDR3 is CASSFDRASSGANVLTF. The CDR3, as DNA: TGTGCCAGCAGCTTCGACAGGGCCTCCTCTGGGGCCAACGTCCTGACTTTC. Using reference TRBV7-9 and TRBJ2-6 for the parts outside the CDR3, the full variable domain is DTGVSQNPRHKITKRGQNVTFRCDPISEHNRLYWYRQTLGQGPEFLTYFQNEAQLEKSRLLSDRFSAERPKGSFSTLEIQRTEQGDSAMYLCASSFDRASSGANVLTFGAGSRLTVL.

This chain joins TRBV6-5 and TRBJ2-3, with 9 bases lining up with TRBD2. There are 17 residues in the CDR3. Germline CDR1 MNHEY, CDR2 SVGAGI. Trimming at V came to 2 bases and at J to 4 bases, leaving 10 bases not matched to a gene. The CDR3 DNA follows: TGTGCCAGCAGTTACAAGTCTAGCGGGAAGAAGGCAGATACGCAGTATTTT. It encodes CASSYKSSGKKADTQYF.

As concerns this clonotype: A junction end diverges from the germline sequence, so it may reflect a read error. The chain employs TRBV7-2 and TRBJ2-7; D unresolved. The CDR3 covers 12 residues. From germline, CDR1 is SGHTA and CDR2 FQGNSA. DNA of the CDR3: TGTGCCAGCAGCCCAAACTCCCACGAGCAGTACTTC. Protein sequence: CASSPNSHEQYF.

The chain is built from TRBV7-2 and TRBJ2-3; 10 bases match TRBD1. The CDR3 extends over 16 amino acids. CDR1 is SGHTA and CDR2 is FQGNSA in the germline V gene. J lost 5 bases, V lost 4 bases, and 9 bases had no gene match. The CDR3 loop is CASSSARQGARDTQYF. CDR3 DNA sequence: TGTGCCAGCAGCTCCGCCAGACAGGGGGCGCGAGATACGCAGTATTTT.

This clonotype was observed a few times. The rearrangement uses TRBV20-1 and TRBJ1-4; D perhaps matches TRBD1 (5 bases). The CDR3 runs 15 residues. V was pared by 4 bases and J by 5 bases, with 17 bases between. The germline V gene has CDR1 DFQATT and CDR2 SNEGSKA (reference sequence). CDR3 in amino acids: CSATERGRTNEKLFF. The DNA of the CDR3 is TGCAGTGCTACGGAACGTGGCAGGACAAATGAAAAACTGTTTTTT.

The rearrangement joins TRBV10-2 to TRBJ1-1; D is unclear. Trimming cost V 7 bases and J 1 base, with 10 bases left between them. The CDR3 sequence is 13 residues long. Germline CDR1 WSHSY, CDR2 SAAADI. The CDR3 is CASTLLQNTEAFF. The CDR3 DNA reads TGCGCCAGCACCCTGTTACAGAACACTGAAGCTTTCTTT.

This clonotype was seen only a few times. The chain employs TRBV7-2 and TRBJ1-6; 9 nucleotides line up with TRBD1. The ends lost 3 bases at V and 0 bases at J; junction bases unmatched: 6. Looked up from germline, CDR1 is SGHTA and CDR2 is FQGNSA. CDR3 length: 18 residues. The CDR3 here is CASSLGGQGSSYNSPLHF. In DNA form, the CDR3 reads TGTGCCAGCAGCTTGGGGGGACAGGGAAGCTCCTATAATTCACCCCTCCACTTT.

This clonotype was recorded a few times. The chain couples TRBV12-3 or TRBV12-4 to TRBJ1-1, with a weak D call TRBD1 (5 bases). V was cut by 4 bases and J by 7 bases, with 7 bases left in between. This CDR3 comprises 11 residues. The CDR3 loop is CASSWGNEAFF. The CDR3 nucleotides are TGTGCCAGCAGTTGGGGGAATGAAGCTTTCTTT.

This clonotype was observed a few times. This chain uses TRBV7-8 with TRBJ1-5, with D possibly TRBD1 on 5 matching bases. Looked up from germline, CDR1 is SGHVS and CDR2 is FQNEAQ. Trimming removed 3 bases from V and 6 bases from J, with 6 bases in between. This CDR3 is 12 amino acids long. CDR3 residues: CASSFRAQPQHF. CDR3 bases: TGTGCCAGCAGCTTCAGGGCTCAGCCCCAGCATTTT.

This clonotype was seen a handful of times. The chain recombines TRBV12-3 or TRBV12-4 with TRBJ2-1; D remains unclear. CDR3 length: 14 residues. V lost 2 bases and J lost 0, with 5 bases in between. DNA of the CDR3: TGTGCCAGCAGTTTAAGTAACTCCTACAATGAGCAGTTCTTC. Protein sequence: CASSLSNSYNEQFF.

In this sample, this clonotype turned up a few times. For the CDR3, the DNA is TGCAGCGTTCTTACGCAACCCATGGGAAGGGTATATGGCTACACCTTC. This sequence encodes CSVLTQPMGRVYGYTF. This chain uses TRBV29-1 with TRBJ1-2; D gene ambiguous. Germline lookup yields CDR1 SQVTM and CDR2 ANQGSEA. Trimming cost V 5 bases and J 5 bases, with 24 bases left between them. The CDR3 covers 16 residues.

This clonotype was found a few times. The gene calls are TRBV20-1 and TRBJ2-3; 9 bases fit TRBD1. The CDR3 extends over 17 amino acids. After removal of 0 bases from V and 1 base from J, the junction contained 8 bases not matched to a gene. Germline CDR1 reads DFQATT; CDR2 reads SNEGSKA (reference sequence). The CDR3 coding sequence is TGCAGTGCTAGAGATCATGGGACAGGGAGGGGCACAGATACGCAGTATTTT. This translates into CSARDHGTGRGTDTQYF.

The sample holds many counts of this clonotype. The rearrangement joins TRBV29-1 to TRBJ1-1; D perhaps matches TRBD1 (5 bases). The CDR3 spans 13 residues. V lost 4 bases, J lost 5 bases, and 14 bases lay in between. Germline assignment: CDR1 SQVTM and CDR2 ANQGSEA. CDR3 bases: TGCAGCGTTGCAGTTCGGGGCGCGACTGAAGCTTTCTTT. Its protein is CSVAVRGATEAFF. The variable domain in full, with the rest retrieved from reference TRBV29-1 and TRBJ1-1, is SAVISQKPSRDICQRGTSLTIQCQVDSQVTMMFWYRQQPGQSLTLIATANQGSEATYESGFVIDKFPISRPNLTFSTLTVSNMSPEDSSIYLCSVAVRGATEAFFGQGTRLTVV.

The table lists this clonotype with many counts. V usage is TRBV6-1 and J usage is TRBJ1-3, with a weak D call TRBD1 (5 bases). The CDR3 is 15 residues long. Deletions cut 2 bases from V and 1 base from J, with 9 bases between. Germline CDR1 and CDR2: MNHNS and SASEGT. CDR3: CASSEQEGSGNTIYF. CDR3 DNA: TGTGCCAGCAGTGAACAGGAGGGGTCTGGAAACACCATATATTTT.

Here the CDR3 reads CASSRGANVLTF. CDR3 bases: TGTGCCAGCAGCCGCGGGGCCAACGTCCTGACTTTC. The V and J genes are TRBV3-1 and TRBJ2-6, with unresolved D. Per germline, CDR1 LGHDT and CDR2 YNNKEL (reference sequence). The V end was cut by 4 bases, the J end by 4 bases, with 2 bases between. The CDR3 contains 12 residues.

There are many counts of this clonotype. The V and J genes are TRBV9 and TRBJ2-2; a possible D gene is TRBD1 (6 bases). CDR1 is SGDLS and CDR2 is YYNGEE in the germline V gene. V lost 0 bases to trimming and J lost 2 bases, with 14 bases between them. The CDR3 is 17 residues long. CDR3 region: CASSVELVGTNTGELFF. The DNA of the CDR3 is TGTGCCAGCAGCGTAGAGTTGGTCGGGACAAACACCGGGGAGCTGTTTTTT.

The sample holds many counts of this clonotype. The chain combines TRBV20-1 with TRBJ2-7; 8 bases are a match to TRBD2. The ends lost 3 bases at V and 2 bases at J; junction bases unmatched: 6. This CDR3 is built from 14 residues. Germline V gene lookup returns CDR1 DFQATT and CDR2 SNEGSKA (reference sequence). CDR3 sequence reads: CSAREAGDTYEQYF. CDR3 nucleotides: TGCAGTGCTAGGGAAGCGGGGGACACCTACGAGCAGTACTTC.

This clonotype was recorded a few times. This chain uses TRBV5-1 with TRBJ2-6; no clear D gene. Germline CDR1 SGHRS, CDR2 YFSETQ. Trimming removed 5 bases at V and 4 bases at J, with 7 bases between. This CDR3 has 13 residues. CDR3 sequence: CASSLNGANVLTF. CDR3 nucleotide sequence: TGCGCCAGCAGTTTAAACGGGGCCAACGTCCTGACTTTC.

This clonotype has more than one count but fewer than ten. CDR3 coding DNA: TGCAGCGTTGAAGGGGGGACTAGCGGGACCACAGATACGCAGTATTTT. Translated: CSVEGGTSGTTDTQYF. The rearrangement uses TRBV29-1 and TRBJ2-3, with 13 bases aligning to TRBD2. This CDR3 spans 16 amino acids. From germline, CDR1 is SQVTM and CDR2 ANQGSEA. V shed 1 base and J 2 bases; nucleotides not matched to a gene: 3.

The chain uses TRBV7-9 and TRBJ1-4, with a tentative D call TRBD1 (5 bases). The germline gives CDR1 SEHNR, CDR2 FQNEAQ (reference sequence). V lost 4 bases, J lost 9 bases, and 21 bases lay in between. The CDR3 length is 16 residues. CDR3 DNA: TGTGCCAGCAGCTCCCTGTCCGGGGCCCATATTAAAAAACTGTTTTTT. Translating it yields CASSSLSGAHIKKLFF.

This rearrangement joins TRBV4-1 to TRBJ2-3; possibly TRBD2 for D (6 bases). Germline V CDR1 and CDR2: MGHRA, YSYEKL. CDR3 length: 17 amino acids. The germline V and J ends were trimmed by 1 base and 2 bases, with 16 bases remaining between them. This chain's CDR3 is CASSQARKRVLTDTQYF. As DNA, the CDR3 is TGCGCCAGCAGCCAAGCCCGCAAGCGGGTTCTCACAGATACGCAGTATTTT.

This clonotype showed up just a few times. The gene calls are TRBV5-1 and TRBJ1-2; D remains ambiguous. From germline, CDR1 is SGHRS and CDR2 YFSETQ. CDR3 length: 17 residues. Trimming removed 0 bases at V and 3 bases at J, with 18 bases between. CDR3 bases: TGCGCCAGCAGCTTGGGGATGGCAGGACCCATCTACTATGGCTACACCTTC. Protein sequence: CASSLGMAGPIYYGYTF.

This clonotype has ten or more counts. Written as DNA, the CDR3 is TGTGCCAGCAGCTTGGCGGGGGATAGTTCACCCCTCCACTTT. It yields the protein CASSLAGDSSPLHF. This chain uses TRBV5-5 with TRBJ1-6; perhaps TRBD1 as D (5 bases). The CDR3 is made up of 14 amino acids. Germline V gene data show CDR1 as SGHKS and CDR2 as YYEKEE (reference sequence). V was shortened by 0 bases and J by 9 bases, with 10 bases between the two germline ends.